The T cell receptor (beta chain) under discussion was sequenced for a study of blood T cell repertoires in COVID-19 (dated by TCRdb to about 2020). Background on the whole study: The collaborator samples originated in the United States, Italy and Spain and spanned the acute and convalescent phases of COVID-19. A de-identified subject ID, COVID-19 status, age in years and sex were almost always included in the sample metadata. The dataset comprised deeply sampled blood TCRbeta repertoires from subjects exposed to, actively infected with, or recovered from COVID-19. The prospective study material was composed of cDNA or gDNA derived from T cells, B-cell-depleted T cells, or PBMCs. Where available, HLA class I and class II types were taken from metadata supplied by the sample provider and were not determined by assay-based typing. Samples were obtained from the ongoing ImmuneRACE study (first 160 participants) and from over 1,000 subjects provided by 6 global collaborators. The repertoires were released in a freely available public database intended as a resource for research on the immune response to SARS-CoV-2.

Ends trimmed: V by 5 bases, J by 5 bases; bases unmatched to a gene: 17. Looking up the germline V gene yields CDR1 MDHEN and CDR2 SYDVKM. Spanning cysteine to phenylalanine, the CDR3 consists of 17 amino acids. Only the CDR3 portion is preserved as DNA: 51 bases, with reading frame beginning at the first base. The collaborating institutions used their own protocols to collect whole blood in K2EDTA tubes. For TCRbeta analysis, collaborators shipped samples as frozen whole blood, isolated PBMCs, or DNA extracted from either of those sample types. As to this clone: The antigen this receptor binds is unknown. No qualities accompany the bases; no much larger clone lies one base away.

TCRbeta CDR3 regions were amplified from genomic DNA by means of the immunoSEQ Assay, a bias-controlled multiplex PCR. The study's processing was this. The number of nucleated cells in each sample was estimated by amplification of reference gene primers within the assay. Sequence reads were collapsed and filtered to measure the absolute abundance of every unique TCRbeta CDR3 rearrangement. For each sample, productive Simpson clonality was calculated by taking the square root of Simpson's diversity index across productive rearrangements. Sourced from immuneACCESS, this table was stored by TCRdb with only in-frame sequences that have V and J called. A share of the clones is absent; for the studies checked, an unresolved V gene accounts for under half, and the remainder has no known explanation. V, J and clone size reflect that table, while D and trimming were determined from the DNA. The sample table records roughly 290,000 clones; 85% of these occur just once. Around 4% of the sample goes to the ten largest clones.

General findings and caveats noted by the study authors: Clinical and demographic metadata were provided uncurated, with the amount varying by source and participant.

The TCR comes from a woman between 45 and 60 years old with active or convalescent COVID-19. Sequenced: peripheral blood. Rearrangement joined TRBV28 to TRBJ1-1, with 7 bases aligning to TRBD1. The DNA sequence is TGTGCCAGCAGTCCTATTCTCCCCGGCAGGGGGGAGACTGAAGCTTTCTTT. Its protein product is CASSPILPGRGETEAFF.